The clone carrying this T cell receptor beta chain has a handful of counts. Its antigen is unknown. This sample was taken from a study of T cell repertoires in cytomegalovirus infection. TCRdb re-derived calls from the reads in MiXCR, one entry per CDR3 protein. The sample contains fewer than 1,000,000 distinct CDR3 sequences, roughly 30% of which appear only once. The material sequenced was cultured CD8+ T cells from PBMCs, taken from culture after CMV antigen stimulation. The clonotype originates from a human donor in good health (CMV status not recorded). Some clones in this sample may be carry-over from other donors' samples.

The CDR3 region has the DNA TGTGCCAGCAGCCCAGTAGGAGAACTTTACGAGCAGTACTTC. Translation gives CASSPVGELYEQYF. This sequence joins TRBV6-5 and TRBJ2-7, with no clear D. Per germline, CDR1 MNHEY and CDR2 SVGAGI. With 6 bases removed from V and 4 bases from J, the gap between germline ends came to 16 bases. The CDR3 has 14 residues.